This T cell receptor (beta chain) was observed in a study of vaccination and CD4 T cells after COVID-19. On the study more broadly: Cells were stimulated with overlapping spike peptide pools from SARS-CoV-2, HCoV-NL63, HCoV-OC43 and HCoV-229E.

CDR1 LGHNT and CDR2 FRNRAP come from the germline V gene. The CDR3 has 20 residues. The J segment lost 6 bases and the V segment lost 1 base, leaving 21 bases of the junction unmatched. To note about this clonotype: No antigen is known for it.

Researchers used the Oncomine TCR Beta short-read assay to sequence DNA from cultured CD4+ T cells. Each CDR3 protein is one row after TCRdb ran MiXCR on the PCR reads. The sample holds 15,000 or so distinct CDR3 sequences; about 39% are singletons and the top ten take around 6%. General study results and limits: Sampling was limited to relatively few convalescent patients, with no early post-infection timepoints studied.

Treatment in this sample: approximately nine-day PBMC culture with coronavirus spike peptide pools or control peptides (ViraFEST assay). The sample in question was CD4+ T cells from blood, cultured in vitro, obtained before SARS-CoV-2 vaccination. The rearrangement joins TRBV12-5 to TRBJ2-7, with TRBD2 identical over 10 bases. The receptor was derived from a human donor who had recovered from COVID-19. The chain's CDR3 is CASGLDARGIGLAAAGEQYF. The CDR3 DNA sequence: TGTGCTAGTGGTTTGGATGCGCGGGGTATAGGACTAGCGGCCGCCGGCGAGCAGTACTTC.